Given below is one T cell receptor beta chain in context. This clone was observed a single time. Its antigen has not been determined. Base qualities were left out, and no much larger clone turns up one base away. The data belong to a study of cytomegalovirus exposure and HLA in healthy donors (dated by TCRdb to 2016 to 2017). For the study in its entirety: An earlier analysis of 587 of the donors reported about 300 Gb of sequence data and some 110 million unique TCR beta sequences obtained from about 180 million T cells. An early release that covered more than 550 HLA-typed donors contained approximately 300 gigabases of sequencing data and about 93 million unique TCR sequences. The genetic ancestry cluster associated with self-reported Caucasian donors included roughly four fifths of the approximately 430 genotyped donors. The study aimed to test whether signatures of past pathogen exposure could be identified by cataloging public T cell receptors. The study profiled the T cell repertoires of hundreds of subjects by immunosequencing and related them to cytomegalovirus serostatus. Besides the first cohort of 666 subjects, a separate validation cohort made up of over a hundred different subjects was used. The study combined high-throughput TCR immunosequencing, statistical association of individual TCRs with disease status, and machine learning to predict cytomegalovirus infection status. A later analysis re-examined previously published TCR beta repertoires from 500 to 700 donors and added high-resolution HLA genotyping to investigate patterns of TCR occurrence. The later analysis used no new phenotypic data to find candidate immune exposures, relying instead on TCR beta sequences and their occurrence across donors. An earlier analysis of several hundred of the donors used high-throughput TCR beta sequencing to judge whether each TCR beta V gene segment behaved as functional or pseudogenic. Donor age, sex, ethnicity and CMV serostatus were compiled alongside the repertoire data. Genome-wide SNP genotypes for about 65% of the roughly 700 donors were used in a later genetic analysis, which treated that subset as a discovery cohort. All discovery cohort repertoires had been generated using a single sequencing platform. Class I and class II HLA loci were covered by the typing at four-digit resolution. Typing coverage varied by locus: roughly 629-640 donors for A, B, C, DRB1 and DQB1; more than 500 for DQA1; over 600 for DPA1; around 490 for DPB1. Because of strong linkage in the cohort, five DR-DQ haplotypes were treated as single units for association and clustering. Among about 410 genotyped donors of the cohort, an average of roughly 230,000 unique TCR beta nucleotide sequences was sequenced per donor, of which about 19% were non-productive.

The cohort was made up of 650 to 700 healthy bone marrow donors. All cohort members were sampled while nominally healthy, although unrecorded immune exposures were likely present. The donor tested CMV seronegative and was one of the 352 seronegative cohort members. Each donor provided a peripheral blood sample, and peripheral blood mononuclear cells were used for TCR beta sequencing. Genomic DNA was extracted from the blood cell samples with the Qiagen DNeasy Blood Extraction Kit. The trim is 3 bases for V and 1 base for J, with a gap of 13 bases between the germline ends. The CDR3 contains 16 residues, cysteine and phenylalanine counted. CDR3 DNA only is kept here, 48 bases in frame from base 1. CDR1 and CDR2 (LNHDA, SQIVND) derive from the germline V gene (reference sequence). Paper-wide results and their limitations: A cluster of highly shared sequence variants was judged likely to represent a technical artifact of the sequencing pipeline. Because the 87-base-pair reads could not distinguish some IMGT-functional V segments, including TRBV6-2 and TRBV6-3, those segments were excluded. When HLA alleles, especially DR and DQ, strongly co-occurred, TCR associations were difficult to assign to individual alleles. In both the original and validation cohorts, the classifier was reported to diagnose cytomegalovirus status with high specificity and sensitivity. In vitro tests confirmed that a few of the cytomegalovirus-associated TCR beta chains recognize cytomegalovirus antigens. The authors suggested that the approach could potentially be extended to other disease states and immunological phenotypes. A further reported finding was that TCR beta sequences accurately predicted the HLA-A and HLA-B alleles for most subjects in the first cohort. Roughly uniform sequencing depth across donors was assumed in presence/absence analyses, although this assumption may not hold. Most TCR sequences were observed very rarely across donors, whereas some public TCRs were present in many individuals. According to a later analysis, most CMV-associated TCR beta chains appeared to be HLA-restricted, and the HLA associations seemed to be driven largely by CMV exposure. Correlated functional status among segregating V segments might reflect linkage disequilibrium, but an unknown experimental factor could not be ruled out. A later genetic analysis reported fewer N-insertions in productive TCRs among donors in an Asian-associated ancestry cluster than the roughly 640-donor mean. CMV serostatus was the only immune exposure information available for the cohort. Specific HLA alleles were associated with 15,000 to 20,000 TCR beta sequences at a false discovery rate of 0.05 in a later analysis. HLA typing was unavailable for some donors at each locus, so association tests used only the typed subset. The study listed 150 to 200 TCR beta chains as associated with cytomegalovirus. In a later analysis, HLA-associated TCR beta chains showed more clonal expansion and lower generation probabilities than non-associated chains that were equally common. This cohort had only TCR beta chains sequenced, and the lack of alpha or paired-chain data limited which features could be detected. An earlier analysis of approximately 600 of the donors showed that most TCR beta V segments appeared in productive rearrangements either about 87% or about 30% of the time, which broadly matched IMGT annotations. Because counts were too low, about 15 rarely observed V segments, including chromosome 9 orphons, were left out of the earlier analysis of about 620 of the donors. Several of the top co-occurrence clusters appeared to be linked to parvovirus B19, influenza, CMV and Epstein-Barr virus, according to a later analysis. An association between a missense DCLRE1C variant and V-gene and J-gene trimming of TCR beta chains was found in a later genetic analysis and replicated in an independent cohort. In a later analysis, TCR association rates were found to vary across HLA loci, with the most associated TCRs seen for DRB1 alleles and the fewest for HLA-C alleles.

Receptors were amplified or captured by the immunoSEQ multiplex PCR assay. A mixture of 60 forward primers for TCR Vbeta segments and 13 reverse primers for TCR Jbeta segments was used in the multiplex PCR. The CDR3 region of rearranged TCR beta genes was amplified from genomic DNA by a multiplex PCR assay. On the Illumina HiSeq System, the amplified TCR beta libraries were sequenced as 87-base-pair reads. Processing in the source paper ran as follows. A later analysis tallied roughly 76 million unique TCR beta chains across the 666 repertoires, and approximately 9.9 million of those chains were shared by two or more donors. A nearest-neighbor algorithm error-corrected the raw reads and collapsed the reads into unique sequences, merging closely related sequences to remove PCR and sequencing errors. CDR3 sequences were aligned to IMGT reference sequences to assign V, D and J gene segments. Each retained sequence needed at least a six-nucleotide match to both a V gene segment and a J gene segment. A rearrangement counted as productive if the CDR3 had no stop codons and remained in frame with V and J, and every other rearrangement counted as non-productive. Following IMGT convention, CDR3 was defined as the stretch from the second conserved V-encoded cysteine to the conserved J-encoded phenylalanine. The earlier analysis of 450 to 750 of the donors excluded any sequence lacking an unambiguous match to a single V gene segment. An earlier analysis of 587 of the donors classified V segments as functional when productive rearrangements were above 56.7% and as segregating when the standard deviation between donors was above 5%. To diagnose cytomegalovirus status from the catalog of TCR beta chain sequences, a statistical classification framework was built. In a later analysis, V and J genes were assigned by comparing TCR nucleotide sequences against IMGT/GENE-DB human TR gene sequences. The TCRdist pipeline was used in a later analysis to assign CDR3 sequences and most-parsimonious VDJ recombination scenarios. A later analysis defined each TCR beta chain by its CDR3 amino acid sequence plus V-gene family, and excluded reads lacking a unique V-gene family. A later analysis removed 592 highly shared, low-generation-probability nucleotide sequences to deal with suspected cross-contamination and a sequencing artifact. In a later analysis, a clonal expansion index for each public chain was calculated from normalized within-repertoire ranks of inferred template counts. In a later analysis, generation probabilities were computed using a VDJ recombination model fitted to out-of-frame rearrangements, and the results were checked against IGoR. In a later analysis, TCR-TCR, TCR-HLA and TCR-CMV co-occurrence was scored with hypergeometric tests, and a repertoire-size bias correction was applied to TCR pairs. In a later analysis, false discovery rates were estimated by permuting HLA or CMV assignments 20 times. In a later analysis, co-occurring TCRs were grouped using DBSCAN, and TCRdist sequence similarity was added for clustering within HLA-allele-positive subsets. For co-occurrence clustering, repertoires with fewer than 30,000 or more than 120,000 public chains were excluded, along with 5 or 6 repertoires with anomalous nucleotide sharing. The immuneACCESS repertoire file appears here via TCRdb, limited to in-frame rearrangements. These files lack a portion of the clones; in checked studies, under half of the deficit traces to unresolved V genes, and the cause of the others is not known. The DNA gave D and trimming, while V, J and clone size come from that table. Counted in this sample were about 180,000 clones; around 80% of them appeared once. The ten largest make up around 1.5% of the sample.

The receptor's source is a man aged 18 to 30 in good health and CMV-seronegative. Input material: PBMCs. The rearrangement combines TRBV19 with TRBJ2-1; a weak D assignment points to TRBD2 (6 bases agree). The DNA sequence reads TGTGCCAGTAGTATGGGGGGTCCGGGGTCCTACAATGAGCAGTTCTTC. Translated, this is CASSMGGPGSYNEQFF.